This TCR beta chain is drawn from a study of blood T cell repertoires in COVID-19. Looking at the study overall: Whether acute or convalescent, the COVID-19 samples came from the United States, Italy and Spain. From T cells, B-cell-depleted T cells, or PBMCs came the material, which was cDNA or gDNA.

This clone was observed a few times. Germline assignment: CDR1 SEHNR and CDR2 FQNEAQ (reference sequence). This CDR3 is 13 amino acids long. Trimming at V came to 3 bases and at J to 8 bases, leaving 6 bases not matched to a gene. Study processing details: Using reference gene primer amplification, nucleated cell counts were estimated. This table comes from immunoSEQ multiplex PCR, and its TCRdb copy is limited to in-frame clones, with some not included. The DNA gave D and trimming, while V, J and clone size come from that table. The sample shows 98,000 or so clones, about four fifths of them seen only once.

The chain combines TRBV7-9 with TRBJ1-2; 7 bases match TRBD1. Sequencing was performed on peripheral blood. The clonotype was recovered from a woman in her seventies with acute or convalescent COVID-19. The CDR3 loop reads CASSLGTEGGYTF. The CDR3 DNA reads TGTGCCAGCAGCTTGGGGACAGAGGGCGGCTACACCTTC.